The rows below give T cell receptor beta chains drawn from one sample of a study of T cell changes during pregnancy in multiple sclerosis. Here immunoSEQ multiplex PCR was the method, and the copy in TCRdb shows in-frame clones only, minus some. This table has about 92,000 clones, about 92% appearing once. The specimen comprised peripheral blood, sampled in the first trimester of pregnancy. All receptors come from a female donor with multiple sclerosis, enrolled in a pregnancy study. The CDR3 runs from the conserved cysteine through the conserved F or W. A D gene is named only where the DNA matches it firmly. Not all rows give a size; the values are once, few, many and, for expanded clones, a class.

TRBJ1-2	.	.	14	TRBV28	TGTGCCAGCAGTCCAACAGGGCTGAACTATGGCTACACCTTC	CASSPTGLNYGYTF
TRBJ2-7	.	once	13	TRBV7-9	TGTGCCAGCAGCCCCCCTACAGGGTGGGAGCAGTACTTC	CASSPPTGWEQYF
TRBJ2-2	TRBD2	.	16	TRBV6-4	TGTGCCAGCAGTGAGCTAGCGGGAGGGCCCGGCGGGGAGCTGTTTTTT	CASSELAGGPGGELFF
TRBJ2-5	.	once	13	TRBV15	TGTGCCACCAGCAGATCCGGGCAAGAGACCCAGTACTTC	CATSRSGQETQYF
TRBJ1-1	.	.	17	TRBV28	TGTGCCAGCAGTTTGGTAGCAGGGCGATCCATGAACACTGAAGCTTTCTTT	CASSLVAGRSMNTEAFF
TRBJ2-6	.	.	14	TRBV30	TGTGCCTGGAGTGTATCTGCTGGGGCCAACGTCCTGACTTTC	CAWSVSAGANVLTF
TRBJ2-2	TRBD2	.	18	TRBV4-3	TGCGCCAGCAGCCAGGAGGGACTAGCGGGAGTAGGCACCGGGGAGCTGTTTTTT	CASSQEGLAGVGTGELFF
TRBJ2-3	TRBD2	once	15	TRBV5-4	TGTGCCAGCAGCTTAGGCGGGAGGTTTACAGATACGCAGTATTTT	CASSLGGRFTDTQYF
TRBJ1-5	TRBD1	.	14	TRBV7-9	TGTGCCAGCAGCTCACAGGGGATCCATCAGCCCCAGCATTTT	CASSSQGIHQPQHF
TRBJ1-2	TRBD1	.	13	TRBV25-1	TGTGCCAGCAGTCGGACAGGGGGCCTGGACTACACCTTC	CASSRTGGLDYTF
TRBJ1-2	.	.	14	TRBV28	TGTGCCAGCAGTTTTTCCACAGGGACCTATGGCTACACCTTC	CASSFSTGTYGYTF
TRBJ2-7	TRBD1	.	15	TRBV27	TGTGCCAGCAGCTCACGGGGGACAGGGTTGCGCGAGCAGTACTTC	CASSSRGTGLREQYF
TRBJ1-3	TRBD1	.	18	TRBV12-5	TGTGCTAGTGGTTTGGTCAGTTTACAGGGGGCAGCTGGAAACACCATATATTTT	CASGLVSLQGAAGNTIYF
TRBJ2-1	TRBD2	.	17	TRBV4-1	TGCGCCAGCAGCCCAGGGGCCGGACTAGCGCCCTACAATGAGCAGTTCTTC	CASSPGAGLAPYNEQFF
TRBJ2-1	.	.	13	TRBV7-9	TGTGCCAGCAGCGTAGACCCTAATAATGAGCAGTTCTTC	CASSVDPNNEQFF
TRBJ1-5	.	.	13	TRBV12-5	TGTGCTAGTGGCACAGGGAACCATCAGCCCCAGCATTTT	CASGTGNHQPQHF
TRBJ2-7	TRBD1	.	15	TRBV11-2	TGTGCCAGCAGCTACACAGGGGACCTCCGGGACGAGCAGTACTTC	CASSYTGDLRDEQYF
TRBJ2-3	.	.	14	TRBV7-8	TGTGCCAGCAGCTTAGAACTAGCCACAGATACGCAGTATTTT	CASSLELATDTQYF
TRBJ2-6	.	.	18	TRBV30	TGTGCCTGGAGTGTACCATCGTACGGGTCCTTTGGGGCCAACGTCCTGACTTTC	CAWSVPSYGSFGANVLTF
TRBJ1-5	TRBD1	.	16	TRBV30	TGTGCCTGGAGTGTTCTGGGACAGGGTAGCAATCAGCCCCAGCATTTT	CAWSVLGQGSNQPQHF
TRBJ1-1	TRBD1	.	15	TRBV6-6	TGTGCCAGCAGTACCATGGACAGGGGAAAGACTGAAGCTTTCTTT	CASSTMDRGKTEAFF
TRBJ2-5	.	.	13	TRBV14	TGTGCCAGCAGCCAAAAGGACATCAGGGCCCAGTACTTC	CASSQKDIRAQYF
TRBJ2-2	.	.	14	TRBV7-7	TGTGCCAGCAGCTTAGACCCCAGCACCGGGGAGCTGTTTTTT	CASSLDPSTGELFF
TRBJ1-1	TRBD1	.	16	TRBV5-1	TGCGCCAGCAGCATAAGACAGGGCTCGGGGAACACTGAAGCTTTCTTT	CASSIRQGSGNTEAFF
TRBJ1-1	.	.	13	TRBV6-4	TGTGCCAGCAGTGACAGGGAGGGCACTGAAGCTTTCTTT	CASSDREGTEAFF
TRBJ2-2	.	once	16	TRBV28	TGTGCCAGCAGCGGTAGAACGGCGGGGAGATCCGGGGAGCTGTTTTTT	CASSGRTAGRSGELFF
TRBJ2-4	.	.	14	TRBV11-2	TGTGCCAGCAGCTCCTTTCTAGCCAAAAACATTCAGTACTTC	CASSSFLAKNIQYF
TRBJ2-7	TRBD2	.	16	TRBV7-2	TGTGCCAGCAGCTTAATGGCTAGCGGGAGGAGAGGCGAGCAGTACTTC	CASSLMASGRRGEQYF
TRBJ1-2	.	.	14	TRBV4-1	TGCGCCAGCAGCCAAGCGTCGGCTAACTATGGCTACACCTTC	CASSQASANYGYTF
TRBJ2-3	.	.	15	TRBV19	TGTGCCAGTAGTATCGTACAGGGGGGGACAGATACGCAGTATTTT	CASSIVQGGTDTQYF
TRBJ2-1	TRBD1	.	14	TRBV29-1	TGCAGCGGATTGACAGGGATCCATAGGGATGAGCAGTTCTTC	CSGLTGIHRDEQFF
TRBJ1-1	.	.	14	TRBV10-3	TGTGCCATCAGTGAGCCCAGGGTGAACACTGAAGCTTTCTTT	CAISEPRVNTEAFF
TRBJ1-2	.	.	16	TRBV6-1	TGTGCCAGCAGTGATGCCCAGACACGCTTAATCTATGGCTACACCTTC	CASSDAQTRLIYGYTF
TRBJ1-5	TRBD1	.	16	TRBV4-3	TGCGCCAGCAGCCAAGCGCGGGACAGGGGGGTTCAGCCCCAGCATTTT	CASSQARDRGVQPQHF
TRBJ2-3	.	once	18	TRBV5-1	TGCGCCAGCAGCTTGGATGGGTCTAGCAGAACTAGCACAGATACGCAGTATTTT	CASSLDGSSRTSTDTQYF
TRBJ2-3	TRBD1	.	17	TRBV6-1	TGTGCCAGCAGTGAAAGAGCGTGGGACAGGCTCTCAGATACGCAGTATTTT	CASSERAWDRLSDTQYF
TRBJ2-3	.	.	12	TRBV29-1	TGCAGCGTTGAATATTCGACAGATACGCAGTATTTT	CSVEYSTDTQYF
TRBJ1-4	.	.	15	TRBV9	TGTGCCAGCAGCGTAGGCGGGGTGGTTAATGAAAAACTGTTTTTT	CASSVGGVVNEKLFF
TRBJ2-7	.	.	14	TRBV21-1	TGTGCCAGCAGCAAACAGGGGGCAGTTTGGAAGCAGTACTTC	CASSKQGAVWKQYF
TRBJ2-1	TRBD2	.	20	TRBV15	TGTGCCACCAGCTTGCGACTAGCGGGAGGGCCGGGTTTTTCCTACAATGAGCAGTTCTTC	CATSLRLAGGPGFSYNEQFF